The 27 T cell receptor beta chains below all came from one sample that was sequenced in a study of monozygotic twins with inflammatory bowel disease. Reprocessing the 5' RACE reads, TCRdb reports a single entry for every CDR3 protein and omits DNA. This sample's table reports 93,000 or so distinct CDR3 sequences. The specimen sequenced was blood. The receptor source for this set is a human donor with ulcerative colitis or Crohn's disease, or a healthy co-twin of an affected twin (not recorded which).

The rearrangement joins TRBV7-9 to TRBJ2-2. Germline values: CDR1 SEHNR, CDR2 FQNEAQ (reference sequence). This CDR3 has 12 residues. The CDR3 sequence: CASSLSNGELFF.

V gene TRBV15 combines with J gene TRBJ2-7. The CDR3 runs 12 residues. The germline V gene has CDR1 LNHNV and CDR2 YYDKDF (reference sequence). The CDR3: CATSREFYEQYF.

The V call is TRBV5-5, the J call TRBJ2-3; the TCRdb D gene call, TRBD1, has no DNA to confirm it. Germline V gene lookup returns CDR1 SGHKS and CDR2 YYEKEE (reference sequence). CDR3 length: 14 residues. This CDR3 reads CASSFRGGPDTQYF.

The rearrangement links TRBV5-1 to TRBJ2-7; TCRdb's D call, TRBD1, is unchecked because there is no DNA. The germline CDR1 and CDR2 sequences are SGHRS and YFSETQ. This CDR3 is built from 14 residues. CDR3 sequence: CASSLVATAYEQYF.

This chain joins TRBV6-2 or TRBV6-3 and TRBJ2-3; TCRdb's D call, TRBD2, is unchecked because there is no DNA. This CDR3 is 14 amino acids long. Germline loops: CDR1 MNHEY, CDR2 SVGEGT. CDR3: CASSWREGADTQYF.

The chain carries TRBV9 and TRBJ2-1. This CDR3 is built from 15 residues. Germline V gives CDR1 SGDLS, CDR2 YYNGEE. This CDR3 reads CASSLDRRPYNEQFF.

The rearrangement uses TRBV7-2 and TRBJ2-6. CDR1 and CDR2 (germline): SGHTA, FQGNSA. The CDR3 spans 13 residues. The CDR3 is CASSLDGANVLTF.

The genes are TRBV9 and TRBJ1-2; the TCRdb D gene call, TRBD1, has no DNA to confirm it. The germline gives CDR1 SGDLS, CDR2 YYNGEE. This CDR3 has 15 amino acids. The CDR3 is CASSEGRLRNYGYTF.

The chain employs TRBV10-3 and TRBJ2-1; TCRdb selects TRBD2, and the lack of DNA leaves this call unchecked. The CDR3 is 11 amino acids. Germline V gene lookup returns CDR1 ENHRY and CDR2 SYGVKD. The CDR3 sequence: CAISPGLEQFF.

The chain employs TRBV28 and TRBJ2-5; TCRdb's D gene call, TRBD1, goes unchecked for lack of DNA. Germline lookup yields CDR1 MDHEN and CDR2 SYDVKM. The CDR3 totals 14 residues. The CDR3 here is CASTPVGDQETQYF.

This chain joins TRBV27 and TRBJ2-1; lacking DNA, the TRBD2 call made by TCRdb goes unchecked. The CDR3 is 15 amino acids. Germline V gene data show CDR1 as MNHEY and CDR2 as SMNVEV (reference sequence). The chain's CDR3 is CASSASSGGANEQFF.

The CDR3 protein is CASRSGTRETQYF. The chain is built from TRBV7-9 and TRBJ2-5; absent DNA, TCRdb's TRBD2 call cannot be checked. Germline values: CDR1 SEHNR, CDR2 FQNEAQ (reference sequence). The CDR3 consists of 13 residues.

This chain links TRBV7-2 with TRBJ1-4. The CDR3 extends over 16 amino acids. Germline assignment: CDR1 SGHTA and CDR2 FQGNSA. This CDR3 is CASSLDRAATNEKLFF.

The rearrangement uses TRBV12-3 or TRBV12-4 and TRBJ1-1. The CDR3 runs to 12 residues. CDR3 loop: CASSILNTEAFF.

The chain carries TRBV13 and TRBJ2-7; TCRdb gives TRBD1 as the D gene, but with no DNA this cannot be confirmed. The CDR3 extends over 14 amino acids. Germline V gives CDR1 PRHDT, CDR2 FYEKMQ (reference sequence). CDR3 residues: CASSKRTGHYEQYF.

The V gene is TRBV6-5, the J gene TRBJ2-1. The CDR3 length is 14 residues. The germline gives CDR1 MNHEY, CDR2 SVGAGI. CDR3 in amino acids: CASSYGVRSNEQFF.

The chain has TRBV12-3 or TRBV12-4 and TRBJ2-1; lacking DNA, the TRBD2 call made by TCRdb goes unchecked. CDR3 length: 14 residues. The CDR3 sequence is CASSPLTSGNEQFF.

This chain joins TRBV7-8 and TRBJ1-1; TCRdb designates TRBD1, a call that cannot be tested without DNA. The CDR3 extends over 15 amino acids. CDR1 and CDR2 (germline): SGHVS, FQNEAQ. The CDR3 reads CASSSGQGRNAEAFF.

This chain connects TRBV27 to TRBJ2-3; TCRdb's D gene call, TRBD2, goes unchecked for lack of DNA. The length of the CDR3 is 15 residues. CDR1 and CDR2 from the germline V gene are MNHEY and SMNVEV (reference sequence). The CDR3 region is CASSSSQSGSDTQYF.

This CDR3 is CASSLALLAGEVDTQYF. The V gene is TRBV7-2, the J gene TRBJ2-3; without DNA, the TCRdb call of TRBD2 cannot be checked. Germline CDR1 and CDR2: SGHTA and FQGNSA. The CDR3 length is 17 residues.

The CDR3 here is CASSLQGDGEQFF. The chain carries TRBV12-3 or TRBV12-4 and TRBJ2-1; TCRdb gives TRBD1 as the D gene, but with no DNA this cannot be confirmed. This CDR3 is 13 amino acids long.

The chain is built from TRBV7-2 and TRBJ2-7. This CDR3 is 15 amino acids long. From germline, CDR1 is SGHTA and CDR2 FQGNSA. CDR3 in amino acids: CASSLDQNLVYEQYF. Using reference TRBV7-2 and TRBJ2-7 for the parts outside the CDR3, the full variable domain is GAGVSQSPSNKVTEKGKDVELRCDPISGHTALYWYRQSLGQGLEFLIYFQGNSAPDKSGLPSDRFSAERTGGSVSTLTIQRTQQEDSAVYLCASSLDQNLVYEQYFGPGTRLTVT.

The chain joins TRBV7-9 to TRBJ1-4. The CDR3 has 15 residues. Germline V gives CDR1 SEHNR, CDR2 FQNEAQ (reference sequence). The CDR3 sequence: CASSFYQGGNEKLFF.

The genes are TRBV3-1 and TRBJ2-1. This CDR3 spans 14 amino acids. In germline, CDR1 is LGHDT, CDR2 YNNKEL (reference sequence). The CDR3 here is CASSQASAYNEQFF.

This chain uses TRBV18 with TRBJ1-2; there is no DNA to check the TCRdb D call of TRBD1. CDR3 length equals 16 residues. Germline assignment: CDR1 KGHSH and CDR2 LQKENI. The CDR3 reads CASSPSSGQGAYGYTF.

This chain uses TRBV11-2 with TRBJ2-7. Germline V gene lookup returns CDR1 SGHAT and CDR2 FQNNGV. CDR3 length equals 12 residues. CDR3 loop: CASSLHSIEQYF. Full variable domain (remainder filled in from reference TRBV11-2 and TRBJ2-7): EAGVAQSPRYKIIEKRQSVAFWCNPISGHATLYWYQQILGQGPKLLIQFQNNGVVDDSQLPKDRFSAERLKGVDSTLKIQPAKLEDSAVYLCASSLHSIEQYFGPGTRLTVT.

This chain links TRBV3-1 with TRBJ2-1; TCRdb gives TRBD2 as the D gene, but with no DNA this cannot be confirmed. Germline V lookup: CDR1 LGHDT, CDR2 YNNKEL (reference sequence). The CDR3 runs 17 residues. CDR3: CASSPTSGRSSYNEQFF.